This T cell receptor beta chain was identified in a study of CD4 T cells in relation to SARS-CoV-2 and coronaviruses. A remark on this clone: Its cognate antigen is unknown.

Assay used: immunoSEQ multiplex PCR; TCRdb lists only in-frame clones, some missing. Of 20,000 to 25,000 clones listed, over 65% are singletons. Before the COVID-19 pandemic, during about 2011-2019, CD4+ T cells were taken from unexposed donors. CD4+ T cells were isolated from the cells after more than nine days of culture. The CDR3 extends over 13 amino acids. Deletions cut 3 bases from V and 5 bases from J, with 10 bases between. The sample taken for sequencing was CD4+ T cells from PBMCs, cultured in vitro. The receptor's source is a human donor in good health. This chain uses TRBV12-3 or TRBV12-4 with TRBJ1-2, with a tentative D call TRBD1 (6 bases). Written as DNA, the CDR3 is TGTGCCAGCAGTTTCGGCAGGGGTTATGGCTACACCTTC. This encodes CASSFGRGYGYTF.